Sequencing of this TCR beta chain was carried out in a study of neurological immune-mediated disorders. TCRdb reanalysed the 5' RACE reads using MiXCR and keeps one entry per CDR3 protein. This table has 60,000 to 85,000 distinct CDR3 sequences, 4% to 6% appearing once. This clonotype was recorded at least ten times. With 5 bases removed from V and 1 base from J, the gap between germline ends came to 2 bases. This CDR3 comprises 11 residues. Germline V lookup: CDR1 MNHEY, CDR2 SMNVEV (reference sequence). The sequenced sample was PBMCs. The chain has TRBV27 and TRBJ1-2; no reliable D call. This TCR derives from a young man with multiple sclerosis. In DNA, the CDR3 is TGTGCCAGCAGTGATAACTATGGCTACACCTTC. Amino acid sequence: CASSDNYGYTF.